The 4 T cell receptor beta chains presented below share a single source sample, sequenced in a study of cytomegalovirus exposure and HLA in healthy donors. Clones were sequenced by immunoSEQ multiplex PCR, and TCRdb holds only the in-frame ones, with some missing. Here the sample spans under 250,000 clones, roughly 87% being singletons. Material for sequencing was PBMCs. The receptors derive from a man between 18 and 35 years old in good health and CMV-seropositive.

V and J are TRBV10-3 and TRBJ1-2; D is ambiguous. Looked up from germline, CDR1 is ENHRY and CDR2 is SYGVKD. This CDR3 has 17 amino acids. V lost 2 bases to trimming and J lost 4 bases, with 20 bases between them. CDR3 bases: TGTGCCATCAGTGAGCCCAGGAGAGAAGGAACGGTCTATGGCTACACCTTC. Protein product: CAISEPRREGTVYGYTF.

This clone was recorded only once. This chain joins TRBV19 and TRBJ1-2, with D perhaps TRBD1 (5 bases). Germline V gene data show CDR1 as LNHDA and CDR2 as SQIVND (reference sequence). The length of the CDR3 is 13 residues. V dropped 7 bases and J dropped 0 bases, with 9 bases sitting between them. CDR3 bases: TGTGCCAGTACCGAGACAGCTAACTATGGCTACACCTTC. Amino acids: CASTETANYGYTF.

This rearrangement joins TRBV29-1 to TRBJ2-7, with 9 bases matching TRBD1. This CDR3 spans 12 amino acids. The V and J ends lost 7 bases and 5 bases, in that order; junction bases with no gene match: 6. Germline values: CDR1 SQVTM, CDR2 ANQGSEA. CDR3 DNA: TGCAGCGGGGGGACAGGGTACCACGAGCAGTACTTC. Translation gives CSGGTGYHEQYF.

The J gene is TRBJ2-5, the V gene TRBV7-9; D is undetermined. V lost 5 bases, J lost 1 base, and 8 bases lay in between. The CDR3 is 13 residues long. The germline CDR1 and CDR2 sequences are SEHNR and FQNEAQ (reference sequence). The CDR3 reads CASSPYFQETQYF. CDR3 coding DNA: TGTGCCAGCAGCCCCTACTTCCAAGAGACCCAGTACTTC.